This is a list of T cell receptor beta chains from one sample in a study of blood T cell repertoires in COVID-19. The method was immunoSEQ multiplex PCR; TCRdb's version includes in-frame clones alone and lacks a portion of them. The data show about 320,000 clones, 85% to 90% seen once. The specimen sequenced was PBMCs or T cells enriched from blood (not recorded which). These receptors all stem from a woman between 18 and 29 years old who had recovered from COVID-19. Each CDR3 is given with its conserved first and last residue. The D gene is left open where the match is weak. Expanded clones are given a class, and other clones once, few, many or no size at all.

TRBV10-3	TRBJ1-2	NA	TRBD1	TGTGCCATCAGTGAACCCGGACAGGGGTACTATGGCTACACCTTC	CAISEPGQGYYGYTF
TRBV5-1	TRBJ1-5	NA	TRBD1	TGCGCCAGCAGCCAGACAGGGGCAGAGCAGCCCCAGCATTTT	CASSQTGAEQPQHF
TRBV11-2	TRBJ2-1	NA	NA	TGTGCCAGCAGCCGCCAGAATGAGCAGTTCTTC	CASSRQNEQFF
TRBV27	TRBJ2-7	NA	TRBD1	TGTGCCGGAAAAGGACAGGGGGCTTACGAGCAGTACTTC	CAGKGQGAYEQYF
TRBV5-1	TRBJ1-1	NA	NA	TGCGCCAGCAGCTTAAAGACAGGACCTATGAACACTGAAGCTTTCTTT	CASSLKTGPMNTEAFF
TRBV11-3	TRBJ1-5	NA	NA	TGTGCCAGCATATGTAGAAATCAGCCCCAGCATTTT	CASICRNQPQHF
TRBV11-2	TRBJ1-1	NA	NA	TGTGCCAGCAGCTTATACCGGGGGATCAACACTGAAGCTTTCTTT	CASSLYRGINTEAFF
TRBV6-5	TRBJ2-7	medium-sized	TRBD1	TGTGCCAGCAGCCGACGGGACAGGGTGACCGAGCAGTACTTC	CASSRRDRVTEQYF
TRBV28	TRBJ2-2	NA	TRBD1	TGTGCCAGCAGGACGCCGGGACAGGGGGCGATTGGCGGGGAGCTGTTTTTT	CASRTPGQGAIGGELFF
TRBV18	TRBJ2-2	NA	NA	TGTGCCAGCTCACAGATGACAGGGAACACCGGGGAGCTGTTTTTT	CASSQMTGNTGELFF
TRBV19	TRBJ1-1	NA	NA	TGTGCCAGTAGTATAGGACAGACAAACACTGAAGCTTTCTTT	CASSIGQTNTEAFF
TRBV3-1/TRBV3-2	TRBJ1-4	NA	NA	TGTGCCAGCAGCCAATCACGCACCCGAGATGAAAAACTGTTTTTT	CASSQSRTRDEKLFF
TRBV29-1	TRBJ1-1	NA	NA	TGCAGCGTTGCAGGGCAGCCCCTAACTGAAGCTTTCTTT	CSVAGQPLTEAFF
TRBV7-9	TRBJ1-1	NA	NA	TGTGCCAGCAGCCCCGCGATCCTGAACACTGAAGCTTTCTTT	CASSPAILNTEAFF
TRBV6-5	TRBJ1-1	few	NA	TGTGCCAGCAGGTATAACATTGAAGCTTTCTTT	CASRYNIEAFF
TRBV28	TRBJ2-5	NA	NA	TGTGCCAGCAGTTCGAGACAGAGGCAAGAGACCCAGTACTTC	CASSSRQRQETQYF
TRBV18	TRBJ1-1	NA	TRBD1	TGTGCCAGCTCACCGTACGACAGGGCCACTGAAGCTTTCTTT	CASSPYDRATEAFF